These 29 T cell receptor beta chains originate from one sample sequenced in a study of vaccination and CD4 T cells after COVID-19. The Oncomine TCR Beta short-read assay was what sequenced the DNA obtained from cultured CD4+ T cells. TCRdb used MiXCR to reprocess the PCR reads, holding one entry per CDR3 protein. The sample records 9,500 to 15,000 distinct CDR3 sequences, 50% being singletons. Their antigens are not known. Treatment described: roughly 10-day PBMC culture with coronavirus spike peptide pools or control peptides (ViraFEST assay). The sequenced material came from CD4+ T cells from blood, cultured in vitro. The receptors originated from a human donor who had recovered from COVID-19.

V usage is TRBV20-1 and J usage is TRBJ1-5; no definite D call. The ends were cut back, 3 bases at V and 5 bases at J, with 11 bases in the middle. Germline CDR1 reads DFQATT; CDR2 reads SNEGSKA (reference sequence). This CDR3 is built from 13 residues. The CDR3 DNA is TGCAGTGCTAGTGAAGACGCGGATCAGCCCCAGCATTTT. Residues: CSASEDADQPQHF.

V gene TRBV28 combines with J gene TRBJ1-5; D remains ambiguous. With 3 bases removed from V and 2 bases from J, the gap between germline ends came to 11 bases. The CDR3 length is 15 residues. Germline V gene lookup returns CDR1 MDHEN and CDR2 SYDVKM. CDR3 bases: TGTGCCAGCAGTTTCGCCCGGGCGGGCAATCAGCCCCAGCATTTT. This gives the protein CASSFARAGNQPQHF.

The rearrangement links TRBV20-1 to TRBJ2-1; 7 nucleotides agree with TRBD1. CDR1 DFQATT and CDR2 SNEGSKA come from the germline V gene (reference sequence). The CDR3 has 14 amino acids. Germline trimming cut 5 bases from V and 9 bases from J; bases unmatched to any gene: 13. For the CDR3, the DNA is TGCAGTGCTGTACAGGGGAGTCGCGGTGGTGAGCAGTTCTTC. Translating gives CSAVQGSRGGEQFF.

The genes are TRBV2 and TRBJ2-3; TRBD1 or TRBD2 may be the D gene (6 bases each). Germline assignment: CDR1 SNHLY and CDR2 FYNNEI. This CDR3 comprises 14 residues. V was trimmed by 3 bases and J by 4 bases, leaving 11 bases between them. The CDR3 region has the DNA TGTGCCAGCAGTGATGGGGGGCCCGCAGATACGCAGTATTTT. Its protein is CASSDGGPADTQYF. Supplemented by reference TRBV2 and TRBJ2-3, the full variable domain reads EPEVTQTPSHQVTQMGQEVILRCVPISNHLYFYWYRQILGQKVEFLVSFYNNEISEKSEIFDDQFSVERPDGSNFTLKIRSTKLEDSAMYFCASSDGGPADTQYFGPGTRLTVL.

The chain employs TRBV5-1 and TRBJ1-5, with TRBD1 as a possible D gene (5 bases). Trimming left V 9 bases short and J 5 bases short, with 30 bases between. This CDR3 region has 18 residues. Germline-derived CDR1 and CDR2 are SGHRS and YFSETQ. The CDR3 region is CANPPSGTQGEVDQPQHF. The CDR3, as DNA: TGCGCCAACCCACCGTCCGGGACCCAAGGAGAGGTCGATCAGCCCCAGCATTTT. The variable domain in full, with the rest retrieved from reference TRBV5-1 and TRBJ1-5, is KAGVTQTPRYLIKTRGQQVTLSCSPISGHRSVSWYQQTPGQGLQFLFEYFSETQRNKGNFPGRFSGRQFSNSRSEMNVSTLELGDSALYLCANPPSGTQGEVDQPQHFGDGTRLSIL.

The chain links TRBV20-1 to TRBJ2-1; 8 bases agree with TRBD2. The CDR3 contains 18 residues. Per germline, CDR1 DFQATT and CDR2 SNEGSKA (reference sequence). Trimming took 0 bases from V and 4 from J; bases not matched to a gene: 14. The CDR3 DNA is TGCAGTGCTAGAGATCCCGCCGTTAGCGGGACGGGTTACAATGAGCAGTTCTTC. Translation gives CSARDPAVSGTGYNEQFF.

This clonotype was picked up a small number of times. CDR3 sequence reads: CASSEGGNQPQHF. CDR3 coding DNA: TGTGCCAGCAGTGAAGGGGGGAATCAGCCCCAGCATTTT. The V and J genes are TRBV6-1 and TRBJ1-5; D may be TRBD1 (5 bases). V was trimmed by 1 base and J by 4 bases, leaving 5 bases between them. Germline loops: CDR1 MNHNS, CDR2 SASEGT. The CDR3 runs 13 residues.

CDR3 bases: TGTGCCAGCCAATCGGGGCAGGGGGCAGTTGGCTACACCTTC. It specifies CASQSGQGAVGYTF. The chain recombines TRBV7-9 with TRBJ1-2; 8 bases are a match to TRBD1. With 8 bases clipped from V and 7 bases from J, the junction kept 12 bases outside the gene matches. This CDR3 spans 14 amino acids. Germline V lookup: CDR1 SEHNR, CDR2 FQNEAQ (reference sequence).

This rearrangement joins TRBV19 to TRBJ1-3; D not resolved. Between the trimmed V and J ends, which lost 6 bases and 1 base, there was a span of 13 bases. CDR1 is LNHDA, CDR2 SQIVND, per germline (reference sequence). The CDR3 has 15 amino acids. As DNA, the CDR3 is TGTGCCAGTAGCCCCAAGGAGAGATCTGGAAACACCATATATTTT. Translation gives CASSPKERSGNTIYF.

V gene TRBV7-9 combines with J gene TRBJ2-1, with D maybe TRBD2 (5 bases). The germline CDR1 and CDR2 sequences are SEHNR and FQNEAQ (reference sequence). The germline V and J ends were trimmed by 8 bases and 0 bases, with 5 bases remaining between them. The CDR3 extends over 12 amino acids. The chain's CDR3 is CASGSSYNEQFF. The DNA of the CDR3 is TGTGCCAGCGGGAGCTCCTACAATGAGCAGTTCTTC.

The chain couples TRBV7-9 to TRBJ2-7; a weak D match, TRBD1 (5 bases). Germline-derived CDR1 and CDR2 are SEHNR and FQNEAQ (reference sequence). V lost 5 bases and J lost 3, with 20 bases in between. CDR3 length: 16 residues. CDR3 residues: CASSPAYGQVIYEQYF. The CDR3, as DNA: TGTGCCAGCAGCCCAGCTTATGGACAAGTTATCTACGAGCAGTACTTC.

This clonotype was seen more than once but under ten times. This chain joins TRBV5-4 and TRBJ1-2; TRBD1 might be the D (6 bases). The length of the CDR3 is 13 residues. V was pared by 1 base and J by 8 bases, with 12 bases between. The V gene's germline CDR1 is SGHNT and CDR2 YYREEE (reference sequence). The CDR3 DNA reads TGTGCCAGCAGCTTGCAGGGGTTGAAGGGCTACACCTTC. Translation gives CASSLQGLKGYTF. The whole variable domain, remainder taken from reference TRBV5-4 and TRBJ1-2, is ETGVTQSPTHLIKTRGQQVTLRCSSQSGHNTVSWYQQALGQGPQFIFQYYREEENGRGNFPPRFSGLQFPNYSSELNVNALELDDSALYLCASSLQGLKGYTFGSGTRLTVV.

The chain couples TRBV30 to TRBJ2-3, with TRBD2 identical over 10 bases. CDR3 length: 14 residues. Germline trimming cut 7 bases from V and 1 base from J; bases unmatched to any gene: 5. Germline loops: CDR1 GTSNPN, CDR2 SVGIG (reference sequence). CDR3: CASSGTSGTDTQYF. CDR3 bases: TGTGCCTCATCCGGGACTAGCGGCACAGATACGCAGTATTTT.

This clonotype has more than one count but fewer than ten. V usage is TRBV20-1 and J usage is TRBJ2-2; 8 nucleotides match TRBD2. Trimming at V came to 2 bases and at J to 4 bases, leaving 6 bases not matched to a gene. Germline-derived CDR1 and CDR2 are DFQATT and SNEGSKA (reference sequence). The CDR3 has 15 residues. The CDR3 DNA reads TGCAGTGCTAGAATAAACGGGAGGGCCACCGGGGAGCTGTTTTTT. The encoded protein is CSARINGRATGELFF.

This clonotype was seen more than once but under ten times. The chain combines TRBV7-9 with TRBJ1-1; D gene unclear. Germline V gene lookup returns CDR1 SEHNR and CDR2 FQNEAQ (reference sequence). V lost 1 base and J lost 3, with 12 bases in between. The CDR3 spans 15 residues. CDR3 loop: CASSLGRVGDTEAFF. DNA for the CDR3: TGTGCCAGCAGCTTAGGACGGGTGGGTGACACTGAAGCTTTCTTT. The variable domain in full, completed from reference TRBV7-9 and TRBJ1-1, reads DTGVSQNPRHKITKRGQNVTFRCDPISEHNRLYWYRQTLGQGPEFLTYFQNEAQLEKSRLLSDRFSAERPKGSFSTLEIQRTEQGDSAMYLCASSLGRVGDTEAFFGQGTRLTVV.

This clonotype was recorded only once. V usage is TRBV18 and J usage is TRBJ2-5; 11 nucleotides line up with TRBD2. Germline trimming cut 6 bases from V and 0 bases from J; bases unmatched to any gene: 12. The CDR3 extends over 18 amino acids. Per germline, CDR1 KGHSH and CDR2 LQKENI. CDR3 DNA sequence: TGTGCCAGCTCCCCGAATAGCGGGAGGGCCGTCGACCAAGAGACCCAGTACTTC. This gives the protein CASSPNSGRAVDQETQYF.

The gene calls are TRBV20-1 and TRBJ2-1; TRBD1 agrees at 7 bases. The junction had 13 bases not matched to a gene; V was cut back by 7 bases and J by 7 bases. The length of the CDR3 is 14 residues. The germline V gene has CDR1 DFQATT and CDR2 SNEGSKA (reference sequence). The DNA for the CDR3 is TGCAGTGGTTGTAGGGGACAGTCCACTAATGAGCAGTTCTTC. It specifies CSGCRGQSTNEQFF.

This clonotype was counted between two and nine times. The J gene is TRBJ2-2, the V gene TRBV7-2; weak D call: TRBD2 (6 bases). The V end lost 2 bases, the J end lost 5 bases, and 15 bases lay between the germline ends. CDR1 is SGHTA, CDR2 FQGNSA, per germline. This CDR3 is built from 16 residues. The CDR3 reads CASSLRFGDSTGELFF. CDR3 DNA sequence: TGTGCCAGCAGCTTAAGGTTCGGGGACTCGACCGGGGAGCTGTTTTTT.

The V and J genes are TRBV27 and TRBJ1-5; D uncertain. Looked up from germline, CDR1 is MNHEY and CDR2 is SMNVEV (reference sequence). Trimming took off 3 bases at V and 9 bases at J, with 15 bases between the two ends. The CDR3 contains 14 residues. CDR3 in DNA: TGTGCCAGCAGTTTCCGCCCACGCCTGTGGCCCCAGCATTTT. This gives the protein CASSFRPRLWPQHF.

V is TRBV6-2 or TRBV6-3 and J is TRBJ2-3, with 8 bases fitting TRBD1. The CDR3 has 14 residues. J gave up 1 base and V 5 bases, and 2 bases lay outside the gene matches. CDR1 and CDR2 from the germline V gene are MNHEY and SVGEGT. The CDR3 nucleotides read TGTGCCAGCAGTGACAGGGGCGGCACAGATACGCAGTATTTT. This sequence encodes CASSDRGGTDTQYF.

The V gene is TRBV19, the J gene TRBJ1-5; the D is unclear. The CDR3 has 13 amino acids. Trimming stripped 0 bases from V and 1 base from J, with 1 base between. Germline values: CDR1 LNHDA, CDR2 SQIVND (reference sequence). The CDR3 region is CASSIESNQPQHF. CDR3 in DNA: TGTGCCAGTAGTATAGAAAGCAATCAGCCCCAGCATTTT.

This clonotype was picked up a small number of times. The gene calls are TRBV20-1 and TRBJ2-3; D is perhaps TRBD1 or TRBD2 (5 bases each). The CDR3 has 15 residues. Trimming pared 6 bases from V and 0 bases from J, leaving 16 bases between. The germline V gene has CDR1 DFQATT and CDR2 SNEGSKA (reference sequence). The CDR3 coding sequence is TGCAGTGCCCAATTGCCAGGGAGTAGCACAGATACGCAGTATTTT. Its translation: CSAQLPGSSTDTQYF.

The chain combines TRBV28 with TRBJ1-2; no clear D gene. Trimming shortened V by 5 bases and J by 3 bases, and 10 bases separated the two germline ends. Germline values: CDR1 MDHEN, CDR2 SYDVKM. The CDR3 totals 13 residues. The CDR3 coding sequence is TGTGCCAGCAGTCCTGGACGGCACTATGGCTACACCTTC. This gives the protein CASSPGRHYGYTF.

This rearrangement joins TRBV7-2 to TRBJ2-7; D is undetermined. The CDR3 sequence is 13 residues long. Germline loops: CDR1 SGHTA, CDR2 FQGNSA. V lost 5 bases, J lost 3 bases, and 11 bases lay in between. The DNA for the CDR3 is TGTGCCAGCAGCACTGGGTGGGGCTACGAGCAGTACTTC. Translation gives CASSTGWGYEQYF.

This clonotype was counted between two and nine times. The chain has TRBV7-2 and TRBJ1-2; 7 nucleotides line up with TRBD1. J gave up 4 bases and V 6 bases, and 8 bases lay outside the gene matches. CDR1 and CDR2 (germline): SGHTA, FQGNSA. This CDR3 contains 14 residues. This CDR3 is CASSRDREGYGYTF. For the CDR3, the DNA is TGTGCCAGCAGTCGTGACAGGGAGGGCTATGGCTACACCTTC.

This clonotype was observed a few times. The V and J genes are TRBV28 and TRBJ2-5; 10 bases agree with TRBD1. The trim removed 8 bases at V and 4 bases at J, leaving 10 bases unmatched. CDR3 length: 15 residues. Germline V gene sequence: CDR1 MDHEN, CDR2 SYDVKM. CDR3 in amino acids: CASGMIDRGPETQYF. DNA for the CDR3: TGTGCCAGCGGTATGATCGACAGGGGGCCAGAGACCCAGTACTTC.

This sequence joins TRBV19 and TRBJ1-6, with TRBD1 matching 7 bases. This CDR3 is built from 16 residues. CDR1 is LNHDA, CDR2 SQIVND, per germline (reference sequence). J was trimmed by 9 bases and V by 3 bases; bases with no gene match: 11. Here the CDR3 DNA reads TGTGCCAGTAGTATTCTTGGGACAGCGAGCCGTTCACCCCTCCACTTT. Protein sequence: CASSILGTASRSPLHF.

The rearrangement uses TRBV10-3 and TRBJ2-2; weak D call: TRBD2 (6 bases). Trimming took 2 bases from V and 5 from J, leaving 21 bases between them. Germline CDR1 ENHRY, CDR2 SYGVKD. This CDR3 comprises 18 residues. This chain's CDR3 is CAISETISTSAGTGELFF. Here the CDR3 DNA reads TGTGCCATCAGTGAGACTATCTCCACATCCGCGGGAACCGGGGAGCTGTTTTTT.

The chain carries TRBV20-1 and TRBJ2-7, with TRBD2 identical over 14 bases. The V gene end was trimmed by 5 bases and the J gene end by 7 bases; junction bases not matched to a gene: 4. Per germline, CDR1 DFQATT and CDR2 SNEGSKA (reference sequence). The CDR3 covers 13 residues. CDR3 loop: CSAPGLAGVEQYF. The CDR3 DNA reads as TGCAGTGCTCCGGGACTAGCGGGAGTTGAGCAGTACTTC.